Sequencing of this T cell receptor beta chain was carried out in a study of metastatic and nonmetastatic thyroid tumors. About the research overall: Malignant thyroid and benign thyroid patients provided blood and tumor or nodule tissue whose repertoires were compared. General study findings and limits: The study reportedly found significantly higher TCR beta diversity in malignant thyroid tumors than benign nodules, in blood and tumor.

With respect to this clone: The antigen remains unidentified.

Authors' processing steps: Between-group CDR3 differences, defined by clinicopathological status, yielded a distant-metastasis classifier for papillary thyroid cancer. Through MiXCR, TCRdb re-clonotyped the PCR reads. These V and J calls rely on TCRdb rather than the paper's analysis. The sample has tens of thousands of clones, roughly 17% seen once. The germline gives CDR1 SGHTA, CDR2 FQGNSA. The CDR3 is made up of 12 amino acids. The V gene lost 4 bases and the J gene lost 7 bases, with 10 bases spanning the gap. Thyroid surgery was performed in patients who had received no treatment beforehand. The clonotype comes from a male donor with papillary thyroid cancer or a benign thyroid nodule (not recorded which). Some clones in this sample may be carry-over from other donors' samples. Sequenced material: blood. The chain carries TRBV7-2 and TRBJ2-5; unclear D gene. The CDR3 loop is CASSSGCWTQYF. The DNA for the CDR3 is TGTGCCAGCAGCTCCGGCTGTTGGACCCAGTACTTC. Combining the CDR3 with reference TRBV7-2 and TRBJ2-5 gives the whole variable domain GAGVSQSPSNKVTEKGKDVELRCDPISGHTALYWYRQSLGQGLEFLIYFQGNSAPDKSGLPSDRFSAERTGGSVSTLTIQRTQQEDSAVYLCASSSGCWTQYFGPGTRLLVL.